This T cell receptor beta chain was found in a study of cytomegalovirus exposure and HLA in healthy donors. Method: immunoSEQ multiplex PCR; TCRdb's copy keeps in-frame clones and lacks some. The table includes 55,000 to 70,000 clones, approximately 92% detected once. CDR1 is ENHRY and CDR2 is SYGVKD in the germline V gene. Trimming removed 5 bases from V and 2 bases from J; junction bases left unmatched: 5. The CDR3 consists of 14 residues. The rearrangement joins TRBV10-3 to TRBJ2-5; 7 nucleotides align to TRBD2. Sequenced material: PBMCs. The TCR sequence derives from a man aged 18 to 30 in good health and CMV-seropositive. The CDR3 DNA follows: TGTGCCATCAGTAGCGGGACTGTTCAAGAGACCCAGTACTTC. As protein: CAISSGTVQETQYF.